The T cell receptor (beta chain) described here comes from a study of cytomegalovirus exposure and HLA in healthy donors. Germline CDR1 reads SGHRS; CDR2 reads YFSETQ. Trimming cost V 3 bases and J 13 bases, with 20 bases left between them. The CDR3 has 15 amino acids. Primers: 60 Vbeta forward and 13 Jbeta reverse. TCRdb keeps only in-frame clones here, not all; method: immunoSEQ multiplex PCR. The sample holds about 120,000 clones, over 70% seen once. With respect to this clone: Its antigen is not identified.

Study results and limitations: TCR beta sequences numbering under 20,000 were associated with HLA alleles at 0.05 false discovery rate in a later analysis.

The sample comprised PBMCs. This receptor was obtained from a female donor in good health and CMV-seronegative. The J gene is TRBJ1-6, the V gene TRBV5-1; maybe TRBD1 (5 bases). As DNA, the CDR3 is TGCGCCAGCAGCTATGGCCCAGGGAATAAGGATCCCCTCCACTTT. Protein: CASSYGPGNKDPLHF.